These T cell receptor beta chains were read from a single sample in a study of T-cell memory formation after mild COVID-19. One entry per CDR3 protein, called by TCRdb with MiXCR from the 5' RACE reads. The repertoire holds fewer than 450,000 distinct CDR3 sequences, with 20% to 25% as singletons. Sequencing was performed on PBMCs or a T cell subset sorted from them (not recorded which). These receptors were obtained from an adult woman who had mild COVID-19 (a few samples of this study predate the infection). Cell type and time point are not known. Each CDR3 is given with its conserved first and last residue. A D gene is named only where the DNA matches it firmly. The listing skips clone size in some rows; elsewhere it reads once, few, many or a size class.

clone size	V gene	J gene	D gene	CDR3 DNA	CDR3 protein
few	TRBV7-9	TRBJ2-1	TRBD2	TGTGCCAGCAGCGTCGGGAGGCGGAATGAGCAGTTCTTC	CASSVGRRNEQFF
once	TRBV29-1	TRBJ1-1	.	TGCAGCGTTGAAGGGGGGGCCTACACTGAAGCTTTCTTT	CSVEGGAYTEAFF
few	TRBV20-1	TRBJ2-3	TRBD2	TGCCAGCTAGGGACGCGAGCGGGGGGGCCAGATACGCAGTATTTT	CQLGTRAGGPDTQYF
few	TRBV12-3/TRBV12-4	TRBJ2-7	.	TGTGCCAGCAGTTCGGGACTCGCCGAGCAGTACTTC	CASSSGLAEQYF
.	TRBV4-1	TRBJ2-1	.	TGCGCCAGCAGCCAAGCTGGGGACGGTTACAATGAGCAGTTCTTC	CASSQAGDGYNEQFF
few	TRBV29-1	TRBJ1-2	.	TGCAGCGTTACAGGCCTGGGGGGCTACACCTTC	CSVTGLGGYTF
.	TRBV5-5	TRBJ2-5	TRBD1	TGTGCCAGCAGCTTGGATCTTTACGGACAGGGGGAAGAGACCCAGTACTTC	CASSLDLYGQGEETQYF
few	TRBV20-1	TRBJ2-3	TRBD2	TGCAGTGTTCGGACTAGCGGGAGGCATGGCACAGATACGCAGTATTTT	CSVRTSGRHGTDTQYF
.	TRBV19	TRBJ1-5	TRBD1	TGTGCCACCGGGACAGGGCTCAGGAATAGCAATCAGCCCCAGCATTTT	CATGTGLRNSNQPQHF
.	TRBV7-6	TRBJ2-7	TRBD2	TGTGCCAGCAGCTTAGCGGGCCCCTCGGGAGGCGAGCAGTACTTC	CASSLAGPSGGEQYF
.	TRBV5-1	TRBJ2-1	TRBD2	TGCGCCAGCAGCTCCCCCAGGACTAGCGGGGGGGTAAACTACAATGAGCAGTTCTTC	CASSSPRTSGGVNYNEQFF
.	TRBV12-3/TRBV12-4	TRBJ2-2	.	TGTGCCAGCAGTTTATCCGAGAACACCGGGGAGCTGTTTTTT	CASSLSENTGELFF
.	TRBV21-1	TRBJ1-3	.	TGTGCCAGCAGCAAGACGGACACCTCTGGAAACACCATATATTTT	CASSKTDTSGNTIYF
.	TRBV7-2	TRBJ2-2	TRBD1	TGTGCCAGCAGCTTAGTTGGGGACAGGCCCGGGGAGCTGTTTTTT	CASSLVGDRPGELFF
few	TRBV4-1	TRBJ1-4	TRBD1	TGCGCCAGCAGCCCACCGGGACAGCTTAATGAAAAACTGTTTTTT	CASSPPGQLNEKLFF
.	TRBV29-1	TRBJ2-5	TRBD1	TGCAGCGCCGGTTGGGGACAGGGTAGGGAGACCCAGTACTTC	CSAGWGQGRETQYF
once	TRBV28	TRBJ2-7	.	TGTGCCAGCAGTCCCGCAGTGGGATACGAGCAGTACTTC	CASSPAVGYEQYF
.	TRBV11-2	TRBJ2-1	TRBD1	TGTGCCAGCAGATTAGACAGGGGAGGCTACAATGAGCAGTTCTTC	CASRLDRGGYNEQFF
.	TRBV15	TRBJ2-2	.	TGTGCCACCAGCAGAGATATGTGGGCGGCGAACACCGGGGAGCTGTTTTTT	CATSRDMWAANTGELFF
few	TRBV9	TRBJ2-1	TRBD1	TGTGCCAGCAGCGAACCGGGACAGGCATACAATGAGCAGTTCTTC	CASSEPGQAYNEQFF
few	TRBV20-1	TRBJ1-5	.	TGCAGTGCTCGTAGGACGGCAAATCAGCCCCAGCATTTT	CSARRTANQPQHF
.	TRBV14	TRBJ2-5	.	TGTGCCAGCAGCCAAGACCTCATACAGACCCAGTACTTC	CASSQDLIQTQYF
few	TRBV2	TRBJ2-7	TRBD2	TGTGCCAGCAGGACGACGCGGGGGGCAGGCGAGCAGTACTTC	CASRTTRGAGEQYF
.	TRBV6-4	TRBJ2-7	TRBD2	TGTGCCAGCAGTGAGCCCCCTCGGACAGCCCTCACTAGCGGGAGGGGCTTTAACGAGCAGTACTTC	CASSEPPRTALTSGRGFNEQYF
.	TRBV6-5	TRBJ1-2	.	TGTGCCAGCAGTTACTCGGCCCACGATGTGGGGACCCAAGACTATGGCTACACCTTC	CASSYSAHDVGTQDYGYTF
few	TRBV6-1	TRBJ2-3	TRBD2	TGTGCCAGCGGCCTGGGGGGGTGGGGCACAGATACGCAGTATTTT	CASGLGGWGTDTQYF
.	TRBV30	TRBJ2-2	.	TGTGCCTGGAGTCGGGTGGGAAAAGGCGGGGAGCTGTTTTTT	CAWSRVGKGGELFF
.	TRBV12-3/TRBV12-4	TRBJ1-3	.	TGTGCCAGCAGTTTAGTTGGGGGAAACACCATATATTTT	CASSLVGGNTIYF
.	TRBV12-3/TRBV12-4	TRBJ2-7	.	TGTGCCAGCAGTTTAACTCCCGACAGCTCTTACGAGCAGTACTTC	CASSLTPDSSYEQYF
few	TRBV7-9	TRBJ2-1	.	TGTGCCAGCAGCTTACAATCACAACGGACAGTCTACAATGAGCAGTTCTTC	CASSLQSQRTVYNEQFF
few	TRBV30	TRBJ1-5	.	TGTGCCTGGAGTGTACGGAGCAATCAGCCCCAGCATTTT	CAWSVRSNQPQHF
.	TRBV5-1	TRBJ1-6	.	TGCGCCAGCAGCGGCTTATCGGCTGTAAATTCACCCCTCCACTTT	CASSGLSAVNSPLHF
many	TRBV28	TRBJ2-5	.	TGTGCCAGCAGTCCTAGGAGGGGTAGAGAGACCCAGTACTTC	CASSPRRGRETQYF
.	TRBV15	TRBJ2-5	TRBD1	TGTGCCACCAGCCCGAGGGAGGGACAGGGAAAGGAGACCCAGTACTTC	CATSPREGQGKETQYF
.	TRBV9	TRBJ1-1	TRBD1	TGTGCCAGCAGCGACGGGACAGCGAACACTGAAGCTTTCTTT	CASSDGTANTEAFF
few	TRBV12-3/TRBV12-4	TRBJ2-5	.	TGTGCCAGCGGGGGAGGAGTAGCGGAGGTCCAAGAGACCCAGTACTTC	CASGGGVAEVQETQYF
.	TRBV27	TRBJ2-1	TRBD2	TGTGCCAGCAGTAGACTAGCGGGGGCTGGGGATGAGCAGTTCTTC	CASSRLAGAGDEQFF
.	TRBV5-8	TRBJ2-7	TRBD2	TGTGCCAGCAGCCCCGCTAGCGGGGGGGCCCACGAGCAGTACTTC	CASSPASGGAHEQYF
.	TRBV7-9	TRBJ2-3	.	TGTGCCAGCAGCTTAGAAAACGTAGGCCTAACGGGTGCAGATACGCAGTATTTT	CASSLENVGLTGADTQYF
few	TRBV29-1	TRBJ2-7	.	TGCAGCGTTGTACGGGGTAACGAGCAGTACTTC	CSVVRGNEQYF
.	TRBV11-2	TRBJ2-7	.	TGTGCCAGCAGCATCACAGGCGGCTACGAGCAGTACTTC	CASSITGGYEQYF
.	TRBV6-1	TRBJ1-2	TRBD1	TGTGCCAGCACCCAGACAGGGTTTTATGGCTACACCTTC	CASTQTGFYGYTF
.	TRBV6-6	TRBJ2-7	TRBD1	TGTGCCAGCAGTACCTCGGACAGGGGCTACGAGCAGTACTTC	CASSTSDRGYEQYF
.	TRBV24-1	TRBJ2-7	.	TGTGCCACCAGTGATTCTGGGGGGGGCGGTCGTAACGAGCAGTACTTC	CATSDSGGGGRNEQYF
.	TRBV7-9	TRBJ1-1	.	TGTGCCAGCAGCTTATCCCTTAGGACTGAAGCTTTCTTT	CASSLSLRTEAFF
.	TRBV3-1	TRBJ2-7	TRBD2	TGTGCCAGCAGTGCGGCGGGAGGAGGCGAGCAGTACTTC	CASSAAGGGEQYF